Listed below are T cell receptor beta chains from one sample, sequenced in a study of OX40 agonist ivuxolimab in advanced cancers. Measured with immunoSEQ multiplex PCR; TCRdb has only the in-frame clones, and not every one. The sample lists roughly 52,000 clones; approximately 80% were seen once. The source material was CD4+ or CD8+ T cells sorted from blood, sampled in a trial of the OX40 agonist ivuxolimab. The receptors were sampled from an adult with an advanced solid tumor such as melanoma, head and neck, liver or kidney cancer. The CDR3 runs from the conserved cysteine through the conserved F or W. The D gene is left open where the match is weak. A clone size is listed for some rows: how often the clone was seen (once, few, many), or a class if it is expanded.

j_call	v_call	d_call	clone_size	cdr3_aa	cdr3_nt
TRBJ2-1	TRBV4-3	.	once	CASSQGGPERGNEQFF	TGCGCCAGCAGCCAAGGTGGTCCCGAGAGGGGCAATGAGCAGTTCTTC
TRBJ1-2	TRBV5-1	TRBD1	medium-sized	CASREGQGREGYTF	TGCGCCAGCAGGGAAGGACAGGGACGAGAGGGCTACACCTTC
TRBJ2-3	TRBV28	.	.	CASITGSTDTQYF	TGTGCCAGCATCACAGGGTCTACAGATACGCAGTATTTT
TRBJ2-3	TRBV21-1	.	.	CASSKVDRESTDTQYF	TGTGCCAGCAGCAAAGTGGACAGGGAAAGCACAGATACGCAGTATTTT
TRBJ2-3	TRBV5-1	TRBD2	few	CASKRLADSTDTQYF	TGCGCCAGCAAACGACTAGCGGATAGCACAGATACGCAGTATTTT
TRBJ2-1	TRBV6-5	.	once	CASRRDGVTEQFF	TGTGCCAGCAGACGGGACGGAGTCACTGAGCAGTTCTTC
TRBJ2-3	TRBV9	.	.	CASSVVGQVNTQYF	TGTGCCAGCAGCGTAGTGGGGCAGGTTAATACGCAGTATTTT
TRBJ1-4	TRBV7-2	TRBD1	.	CASSPDRSNEKLFF	TGTGCCAGCAGCCCGGACAGGTCTAATGAAAAACTGTTTTTT
TRBJ1-2	TRBV19	.	.	CASGEGYGYTF	TGTGCCTCAGGGGAAGGCTATGGCTACACCTTC
TRBJ1-5	TRBV28	.	many	CASSLSGGGNQPQHF	TGTGCCAGCAGTTTATCTGGGGGCGGCAATCAGCCCCAGCATTTT
TRBJ1-3	TRBV29-1	.	.	CSVEDLGRSSGNTIYF	TGCAGTGTTGAAGATCTAGGACGGAGCTCTGGAAACACCATATATTTT
TRBJ2-1	TRBV5-1	TRBD2	.	CASSLARGSGGYNEQFF	TGCGCCAGCAGCTTGGCAAGGGGTAGCGGGGGGTACAATGAGCAGTTCTTC
TRBJ2-5	TRBV6-1	.	once	CASGSRRETQYF	TGTGCCAGCGGGAGTCGGAGAGAGACCCAGTACTTC
TRBJ2-5	TRBV19	TRBD1	once	CASSAGTGGGQETQYF	TGTGCCAGTAGTGCCGGGACAGGGGGCGGCCAAGAGACCCAGTACTTC
TRBJ1-4	TRBV6-1	.	.	CASEDSHNEKLFF	TGTGCCAGCGAAGACAGTCATAATGAAAAACTGTTTTTT
TRBJ2-6	TRBV30	.	few	CAWSGVRVPGANVLTF	TGTGCCTGGAGTGGCGTTAGGGTCCCTGGGGCCAACGTCCTGACTTTC
TRBJ2-1	TRBV9	.	few	CASSRGGRSYNEQFF	TGTGCCAGCAGTCGCGGGGGCAGATCCTACAATGAGCAGTTCTTC
TRBJ1-1	TRBV6-1	.	medium-sized	CASSPIQGSEAFF	TGTGCCAGCAGTCCGATCCAGGGTTCTGAAGCTTTCTTT
TRBJ2-6	TRBV5-1	.	.	CASSPRVGANVLTF	TGCGCCAGCAGCCCCAGGGTTGGGGCCAACGTCCTGACTTTC
TRBJ1-5	TRBV2	.	.	CASKGVGNQPQHF	TGTGCCAGCAAGGGAGTTGGCAATCAGCCCCAGCATTTT
TRBJ1-1	TRBV18	.	.	CASSIQPNTEAFF	TGTGCCAGCTCGATACAGCCGAACACTGAAGCTTTCTTT
TRBJ2-5	TRBV11-3	TRBD1	.	CASSLGLQGAAQETQYF	TGTGCCAGCAGCTTAGGCCTACAGGGGGCAGCGCAAGAGACCCAGTACTTC
TRBJ2-1	TRBV9	TRBD2	few	CASSTGLEWGGEQFF	TGTGCCAGCAGCACCGGACTAGAATGGGGCGGTGAGCAGTTCTTC
TRBJ1-1	TRBV30	.	.	CAWRLGGGTEAFF	TGTGCCTGGAGATTGGGAGGGGGCACTGAAGCTTTCTTT
TRBJ1-1	TRBV29-1	.	few	CSVEEKAEAFF	TGCAGCGTTGAGGAGAAGGCTGAAGCTTTCTTT
TRBJ1-2	TRBV28	.	.	CASSLWLGPYGYTF	TGTGCCAGCAGTTTGTGGTTAGGGCCTTATGGCTACACCTTC
TRBJ1-3	TRBV7-6	.	.	CASSLTGSSGNTIYF	TGTGCCAGCAGCTTAACGGGGTCATCCGGAAACACCATATATTTT
TRBJ1-1	TRBV9	.	few	CASSVGTGLRTEAFF	TGTGCCAGCAGCGTAGGCACGGGGCTGAGGACTGAAGCTTTCTTT
TRBJ2-1	TRBV11-2	.	.	CASRDSLYNEQFF	TGTGCCAGCAGGGACAGCCTCTACAATGAGCAGTTCTTC
TRBJ1-1	TRBV7-9	.	.	CASSLEENTEAFF	TGTGCCAGCAGCTTAGAGGAAAACACTGAAGCTTTCTTT
TRBJ2-5	TRBV19	TRBD1	.	CASSWGTGIGETQYF	TGTGCCAGTAGTTGGGGGACAGGGATTGGAGAGACCCAGTACTTC
TRBJ1-4	TRBV4-3	TRBD1	.	CASSQGLQGANEKLFF	TGCGCCAGCAGCCAAGGGTTACAGGGGGCTAATGAAAAACTGTTTTTT
TRBJ2-1	TRBV5-1	TRBD2	.	CASSGTGGGWNEQFF	TGCGCCAGCAGCGGAACGGGAGGGGGTTGGAATGAGCAGTTCTTC
TRBJ1-1	TRBV7-9	.	.	CASSLDRVTEAFF	TGTGCCAGCAGCTTAGACAGGGTGACTGAAGCTTTCTTT
TRBJ1-1	TRBV5-4	.	few	CASSLETVNTEAFF	TGTGCCAGCAGCTTAGAGACGGTGAACACTGAAGCTTTCTTT
TRBJ1-4	TRBV4-3	.	.	CASSLRPGATNEKLFF	TGCGCCAGCAGCCTAAGACCAGGGGCAACTAATGAAAAACTGTTTTTT
TRBJ2-7	TRBV6-5	.	.	CASSPPGLNEQYF	TGTGCCAGCAGTCCCCCTGGACTAAACGAGCAGTACTTC
TRBJ2-6	TRBV27	.	.	CASSLYRVGTSGANVLTF	TGTGCCAGCAGTCTTTACAGGGTTGGAACCTCTGGGGCCAACGTCCTGACTTTC
TRBJ2-1	TRBV4-2	TRBD2	.	CASSQGTSGYNEQFF	TGTGCCAGCAGCCAGGGGACTAGCGGTTACAATGAGCAGTTCTTC
TRBJ1-2	TRBV28	.	.	CASTPRTFPSARVYGYTF	TGTGCCAGCACCCCCCGGACCTTCCCAAGCGCTAGGGTCTATGGCTACACCTTC
TRBJ1-1	TRBV16	TRBD1	.	CASSRKTGGAEAFF	TGTGCCAGCAGCCGAAAGACAGGGGGGGCTGAAGCTTTCTTT
TRBJ1-1	TRBV6-1	.	.	CASGLEVNTEAFF	TGTGCCAGTGGTCTAGAGGTTAACACTGAAGCTTTCTTT
TRBJ1-5	TRBV2	.	.	CASSVLGGARNQPQHF	TGTGCCAGCAGTGTCCTTGGAGGGGCGCGCAATCAGCCCCAGCATTTT
TRBJ2-7	TRBV19	TRBD1	few	CASSALGQGANSYEQYF	TGTGCCAGTAGTGCCCTAGGACAGGGAGCGAACTCCTACGAGCAGTACTTC
TRBJ1-4	TRBV19	.	.	CASSRLSGGNEKLFF	TGTGCCAGTAGTCGCCTCTCGGGGGGGAATGAAAAACTGTTTTTT
TRBJ2-2	TRBV5-1	.	.	CASSLQLNTGELFF	TGCGCCAGCAGCTTGCAACTGAACACCGGGGAGCTGTTTTTT
TRBJ1-6	TRBV6-5	TRBD1	once	CASLRVGTGYSPLHF	TGTGCCAGCCTTAGGGTCGGGACAGGCTATTCACCCCTCCACTTT
TRBJ1-5	TRBV7-2	.	.	CASSLEGVSNQPQHF	TGTGCCAGCAGCTTAGAGGGTGTGAGCAATCAGCCCCAGCATTTT
TRBJ2-5	TRBV5-6	TRBD1	.	CASSLFTTGGQETQYF	TGTGCCAGCAGCCTTTTTACGACAGGGGGGCAAGAGACCCAGTACTTC
TRBJ2-3	TRBV9	.	once	CASSVAGSTDTQYF	TGTGCCAGCAGCGTAGCGGGGAGCACAGATACGCAGTATTTT
TRBJ1-2	TRBV7-2	TRBD1	few	CASSPAWTGLRGYTF	TGTGCCAGCAGCCCCGCCTGGACAGGTCTTAGGGGCTACACCTTC
TRBJ1-5	TRBV29-1	.	.	CSVGGGSNQPQHF	TGCAGCGTTGGAGGAGGGAGCAATCAGCCCCAGCATTTT
TRBJ2-2	TRBV18	.	.	CASSPQAPGDTGELFF	TGTGCCAGCTCACCCCAGGCCCCCGGAGACACCGGGGAGCTGTTTTTT
TRBJ1-1	TRBV7-2	.	once	CASSPYSAPPVSEAFF	TGTGCCAGCAGCCCCTACAGTGCCCCTCCAGTATCTGAAGCTTTCTTT
TRBJ2-1	TRBV7-6	.	.	CASSLAGGARRGGEQFF	TGTGCCAGCAGCTTAGCCGGAGGGGCCCGCCGGGGTGGTGAGCAGTTCTTC
TRBJ1-1	TRBV27	.	few	CASSPQGKTEAFF	TGTGCCAGCAGTCCCCAGGGTAAGACTGAAGCTTTCTTT
TRBJ1-1	TRBV9	.	few	CASTEFDGNTEAFF	TGTGCCAGCACAGAGTTTGACGGGAACACTGAAGCTTTCTTT
TRBJ2-1	TRBV7-6	TRBD2	once	CASSSEAGGPYEQFF	TGTGCCAGCAGTTCTGAAGCGGGGGGGCCATATGAGCAGTTCTTC
TRBJ2-2	TRBV7-6	.	.	CASSLALTNTGELFF	TGTGCCAGCAGCTTAGCCCTCACGAACACCGGGGAGCTGTTTTTT